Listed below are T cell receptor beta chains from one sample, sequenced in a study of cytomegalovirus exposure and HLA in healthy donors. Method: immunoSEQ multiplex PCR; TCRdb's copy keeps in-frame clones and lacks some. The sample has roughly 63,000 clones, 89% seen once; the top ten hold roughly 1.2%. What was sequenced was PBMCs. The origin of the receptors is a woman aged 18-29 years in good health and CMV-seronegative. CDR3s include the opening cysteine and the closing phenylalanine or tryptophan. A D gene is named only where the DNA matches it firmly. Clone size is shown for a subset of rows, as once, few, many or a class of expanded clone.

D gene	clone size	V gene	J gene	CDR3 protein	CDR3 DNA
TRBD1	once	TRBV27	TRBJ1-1	CASSLHRDRNTEAFF	TGTGCCAGCAGTCTCCACCGGGACAGAAACACTGAAGCTTTCTTT
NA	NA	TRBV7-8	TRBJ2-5	CASSLRRQQETQYF	TGTGCCAGCAGCTTACGTCGTCAGCAAGAGACCCAGTACTTC
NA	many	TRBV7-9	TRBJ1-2	CASSYIRTEGADGYTF	TGTGCCAGCAGTTATATCAGGACGGAAGGGGCTGATGGCTACACCTTC
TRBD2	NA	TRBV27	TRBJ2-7	CASRDGLAGKTSYEQYF	TGTGCCAGCAGAGACGGACTAGCGGGAAAGACGTCCTACGAGCAGTACTTC
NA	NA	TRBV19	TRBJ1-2	CASSLLFGRGYGYTF	TGTGCCAGTAGTCTATTATTCGGGAGGGGCTATGGCTACACCTTC
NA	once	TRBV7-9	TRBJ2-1	CASSPRRGGTNNEQFF	TGTGCCAGCAGCCCGAGGCGTGGAGGCACGAACAATGAGCAGTTCTTC
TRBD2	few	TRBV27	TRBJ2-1	CASSPRRGADNEQFF	TGTGCCAGCAGTCCTCGGCGGGGGGCAGACAATGAGCAGTTCTTC
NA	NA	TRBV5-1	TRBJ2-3	CASSLVGIAGGLRDTQYF	TGCGCCAGCAGCTTGGTTGGTATAGCCGGGGGGCTGAGAGATACGCAGTATTTT
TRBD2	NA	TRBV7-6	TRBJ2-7	CASSSRTSGNYEQYF	TGTGCCAGCAGCTCTAGGACTAGCGGGAACTACGAGCAGTACTTC
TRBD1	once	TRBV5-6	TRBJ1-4	CASSFKTGYEKLFF	TGTGCCAGCAGCTTCAAGACAGGGTATGAAAAACTGTTTTTT
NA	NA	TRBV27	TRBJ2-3	CASTPPGAGISTDTQYF	TGTGCCAGCACCCCCCCTGGGGCAGGGATTAGCACAGATACGCAGTATTTT
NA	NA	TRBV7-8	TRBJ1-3	CASTLGGSGNTIYF	TGTGCCAGCACCCTGGGGGGCTCTGGAAACACCATATATTTT
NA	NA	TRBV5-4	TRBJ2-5	CASSLSGVETQYF	TGTGCCAGCAGCTTGTCAGGGGTCGAGACCCAGTACTTC
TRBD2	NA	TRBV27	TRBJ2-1	CASSSGLAGYNEQFF	TGTGCCAGCAGTTCCGGACTAGCGGGCTACAATGAGCAGTTCTTC
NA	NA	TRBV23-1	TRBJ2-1	CASSQFSQDNEQFF	TGCGCCAGCAGTCAATTTAGTCAGGACAATGAGCAGTTCTTC
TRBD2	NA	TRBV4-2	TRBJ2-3	CASSQAGLGSDTQYF	TGTGCCAGCAGCCAAGCGGGACTAGGATCAGATACGCAGTATTTT
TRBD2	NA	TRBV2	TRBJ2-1	CASNTGLANEQFF	TGTGCCAGCAATACGGGACTAGCGAATGAGCAGTTCTTC
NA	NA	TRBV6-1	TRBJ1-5	CASSPQLNQPQHF	TGTGCCAGCAGTCCACAGCTTAATCAGCCCCAGCATTTT
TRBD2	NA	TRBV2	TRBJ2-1	CASSESGGLVLF	TGTGCCAGCAGTGAGAGCGGGGGGCTGGTACTCTTC
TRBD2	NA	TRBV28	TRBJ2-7	CASSGSGSSGYEQYF	TGTGCCAGCAGTGGCTCGGGTTCTAGCGGCTACGAGCAGTACTTC
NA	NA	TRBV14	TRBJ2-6	CASSRPGYGANVLTF	TGTGCCAGCAGCCGACCAGGGTATGGGGCCAACGTCCTGACTTTC
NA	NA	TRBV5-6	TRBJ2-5	CASSLARGPGETQYF	TGTGCCAGCAGCTTGGCGCGGGGGCCCGGAGAGACCCAGTACTTC
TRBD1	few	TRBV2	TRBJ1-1	CASSGTGRYTEAFF	TGTGCCAGCAGCGGGACAGGGAGGTACACTGAAGCTTTCTTT
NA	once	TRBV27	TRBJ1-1	CASSPLAESRAFF	TGTGCCAGCAGTCCCCTCGCGGAGAGTCGGGCTTTCTTT
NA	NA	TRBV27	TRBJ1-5	CASSFLGSDQPQHF	TGTGCCAGCAGTTTTCTGGGTAGCGATCAGCCCCAGCATTTT
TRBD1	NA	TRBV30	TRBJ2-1	CAWSGQGYNEQFF	TGTGCCTGGAGTGGACAGGGGTACAATGAGCAGTTCTTC
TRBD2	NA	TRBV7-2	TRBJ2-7	CASSSPSGGRQSFGDEQYF	TGTGCCAGCAGCTCGCCCAGCGGGGGCCGACAGTCGTTCGGCGACGAGCAGTACTTC
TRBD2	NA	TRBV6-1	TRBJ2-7	CASSPTSGSDEQYF	TGTGCCAGCAGTCCTACTAGCGGGAGCGACGAGCAGTACTTC
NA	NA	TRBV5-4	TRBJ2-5	CASSTTGRETQYF	TGTGCCAGCAGCACTACAGGGCGAGAGACCCAGTACTTC
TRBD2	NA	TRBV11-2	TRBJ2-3	CASSQTSGTDTQYF	TGTGCCAGCAGCCAGACTAGCGGGACAGATACGCAGTATTTT
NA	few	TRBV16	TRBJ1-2	CASSPRGQGPGGYTF	TGTGCCAGCAGCCCCCGTGGGCAGGGGCCGGGTGGCTACACCTTC
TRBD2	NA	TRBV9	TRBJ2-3	CASSGLAAGTDTQYF	TGTGCCAGCAGCGGCCTAGCGGCCGGCACAGATACGCAGTATTTT
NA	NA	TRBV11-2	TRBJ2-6	CASSLDGGSSGANVLTF	TGTGCCAGCAGCTTAGATGGGGGGAGCTCTGGGGCCAACGTCCTGACTTTC
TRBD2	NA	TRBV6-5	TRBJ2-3	CASSYLASGRPDTQYF	TGTGCCAGCAGTTACCTGGCTAGCGGGAGGCCAGATACGCAGTATTTT
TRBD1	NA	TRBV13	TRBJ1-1	CASSLRQGNTEAFF	TGTGCCAGCAGCCTCCGACAGGGGAACACTGAAGCTTTCTTT
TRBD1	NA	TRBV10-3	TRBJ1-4	CAISEPGQKNEKLFF	TGTGCCATCAGTGAGCCGGGACAGAAAAATGAAAAACTGTTTTTT
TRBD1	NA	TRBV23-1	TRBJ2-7	CASSQSPGQDPYEQYF	TGCGCCAGCAGTCAATCCCCCGGACAGGACCCCTACGAGCAGTACTTC
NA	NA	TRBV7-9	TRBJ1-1	CASSWTDTEAFF	TGTGCCAGCAGCTGGACAGACACTGAAGCTTTCTTT
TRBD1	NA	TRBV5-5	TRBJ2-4	CASSLPGQGIRNIQYF	TGTGCCAGCAGCTTGCCGGGACAGGGGATACGAAACATTCAGTACTTC
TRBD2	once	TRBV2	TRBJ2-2	CASRGLALNTGELFF	TGTGCCAGCAGGGGACTAGCATTGAACACCGGGGAGCTGTTTTTT
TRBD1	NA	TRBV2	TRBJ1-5	CASSGTGNQPQHF	TGTGCCAGCAGCGGGACAGGCAATCAGCCCCAGCATTTT
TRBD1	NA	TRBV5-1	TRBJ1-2	CASSFPGQPLSGYTF	TGCGCCAGCAGCTTTCCGGGACAGCCTCTATCTGGCTACACCTTC